The sequence of this TCR beta chain was determined in a study of T cell responses to AZD1222 COVID-19 vaccine. Study outcomes and limitations: The study reported that nearly half of spike-specific TCRs target unmutated variant regions. The donor cohort was predominantly white British with a female majority, and clonal diversity may have been underestimated.

Trimming shortened V by 2 bases and J by 0 bases, and 11 bases separated the two germline ends. This CDR3 has 17 residues. Germline assignment: CDR1 SGHTA and CDR2 FQGNSA. Profiled with immunoSEQ multiplex PCR; TCRdb holds only in-frame clones, not every one. This sample carries around 190,000 clones, around 94% of them seen once, and the ten largest clones take approximately 1.5%. A word on this clone: Antigen unknown.

The receptor was derived from an adult who received the AZD1222 COVID-19 vaccine. The chain couples TRBV7-2 to TRBJ1-6; tentatively, D is TRBD1 (5 bases). This specimen was peripheral blood, taken 28 days after the second AZD1222 dose. CDR3 sequence reads: CASSLYTDSSYNSPLHF. The CDR3, as DNA: TGTGCCAGCAGCTTATATACAGACAGCTCCTATAATTCACCCCTCCACTTT.